This T cell receptor beta chain was recorded in a study of T cell changes during pregnancy in multiple sclerosis. Assay used: immunoSEQ multiplex PCR; TCRdb lists only in-frame clones, some missing. The sample shows about 99,000 clones, approximately 93% of them seen only once. The length of the CDR3 is 12 residues. Per the germline V gene, CDR1 is SEHNR and CDR2 is FQNEAQ (reference sequence). V gave up 2 bases and J gave up 6 bases, with 7 bases separating them. The sample was peripheral blood, taken after pregnancy. The receptor was derived from a female donor with multiple sclerosis, enrolled in a pregnancy study. The chain has TRBV7-9 and TRBJ1-2, with D unclear. The DNA of the CDR3 is TGTGCCAGCAGCTTAAAAAATAATGGCTACACCTTC. Amino acid sequence: CASSLKNNGYTF.